The present entry profiles one TCR beta chain with its context. Its target is not known. CD4+ cells were positively selected first, then anti-CD25 beads isolated CD4+CD25+ regulatory T cells. The data were taken from a study of relationships among human T cell subsets. Overall study findings and caveats: The seven subsets showed no significant differences in gene usage or CDR3 length. Bead sorting may have left some CD4+CD8+ double-positive cells. Clones with over 100 reads held over 60% of CD8+ cytotoxic sequences.

The T cell receptor alpha and beta CDR3 regions were amplified from mRNA by semiquantitative ARM-PCR. Exponential amplification used communal superprimers after tagged nested gene-specific primers in ARM-PCR. MiXCR, run by TCRdb on the multiplex PCR reads, gives a single entry per CDR3 protein. This table holds under 15,000 distinct CDR3 sequences, approximately 60% found once. The source material was Tregs sorted from blood. The source is a man between 40 and 49 years old in good health.

The chain's CDR3 is CASSGDRATKNIQYF. As DNA, the CDR3 is TGTGCCAGCAGTGGGGACAGGGCGACCAAAAACATTCAGTACTTC. This chain connects TRBV6-1 to TRBJ2-4; 9 bases line up with TRBD1. After removal of 4 bases from V and 2 bases from J, the junction contained 3 bases not matched to a gene. CDR3 length: 15 residues. In germline, CDR1 is MNHNS, CDR2 SASEGT.